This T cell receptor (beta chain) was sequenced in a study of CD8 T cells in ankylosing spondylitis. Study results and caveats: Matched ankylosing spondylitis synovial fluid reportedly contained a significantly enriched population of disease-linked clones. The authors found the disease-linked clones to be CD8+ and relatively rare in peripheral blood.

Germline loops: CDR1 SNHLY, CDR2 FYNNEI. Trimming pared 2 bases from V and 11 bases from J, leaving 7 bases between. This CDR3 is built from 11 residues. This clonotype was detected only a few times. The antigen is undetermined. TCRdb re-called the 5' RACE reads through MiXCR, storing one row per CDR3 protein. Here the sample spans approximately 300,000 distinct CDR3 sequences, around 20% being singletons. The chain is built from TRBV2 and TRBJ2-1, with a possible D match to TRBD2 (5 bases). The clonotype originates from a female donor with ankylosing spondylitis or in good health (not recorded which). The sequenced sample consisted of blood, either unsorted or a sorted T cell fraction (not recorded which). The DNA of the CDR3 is TGTGCCAGCAGTGAACCGGGAAAGCAGTTCTTC. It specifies CASSEPGKQFF.